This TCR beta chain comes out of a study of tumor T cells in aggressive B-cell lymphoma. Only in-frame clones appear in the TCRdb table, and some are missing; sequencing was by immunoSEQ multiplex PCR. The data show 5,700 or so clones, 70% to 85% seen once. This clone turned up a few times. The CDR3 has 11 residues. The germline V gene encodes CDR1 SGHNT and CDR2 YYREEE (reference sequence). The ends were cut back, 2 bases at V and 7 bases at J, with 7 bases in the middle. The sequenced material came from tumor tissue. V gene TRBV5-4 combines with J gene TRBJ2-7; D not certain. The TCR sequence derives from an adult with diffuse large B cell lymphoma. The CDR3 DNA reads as TGTGCCAGCAGCTTTGCCGGGGAGCAGTACTTC. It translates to CASSFAGEQYF.